This TCR beta chain was sequenced in a study of CD8 T cells in ankylosing spondylitis. Whole-study results and caveats: Seemingly distinctive of ankylosing spondylitis blood was a TCR beta motif formed by eight highly homologous variants.

Construction of TCR beta libraries was performed using quantitative 5'-RACE with molecular barcodes. One entry per CDR3 protein results from TCRdb running MiXCR on the 5' RACE reads. The sample includes about 540,000 distinct CDR3 sequences, roughly 12% seen only once; the top ten take over 6.5%. Germline V gene data show CDR1 as SQVTM and CDR2 as ANQGSEA. V gave up 3 bases and J gave up 3 bases; unmatched junction bases: 5. This CDR3 is built from 15 residues. In this sample, this clonotype turned up many times. As yet, its antigen is unknown. This clonotype was sampled from a male donor with ankylosing spondylitis. Sequenced: blood, either unsorted or a sorted T cell fraction (not recorded which). V gene TRBV29-1 combines with J gene TRBJ2-5, with 12 positions matching TRBD2. The CDR3 DNA reads TGCAGCGTTGATGCGACTAGCGGGAGAGAAGAGACCCAGTACTTC. It codes for CSVDATSGREETQYF.